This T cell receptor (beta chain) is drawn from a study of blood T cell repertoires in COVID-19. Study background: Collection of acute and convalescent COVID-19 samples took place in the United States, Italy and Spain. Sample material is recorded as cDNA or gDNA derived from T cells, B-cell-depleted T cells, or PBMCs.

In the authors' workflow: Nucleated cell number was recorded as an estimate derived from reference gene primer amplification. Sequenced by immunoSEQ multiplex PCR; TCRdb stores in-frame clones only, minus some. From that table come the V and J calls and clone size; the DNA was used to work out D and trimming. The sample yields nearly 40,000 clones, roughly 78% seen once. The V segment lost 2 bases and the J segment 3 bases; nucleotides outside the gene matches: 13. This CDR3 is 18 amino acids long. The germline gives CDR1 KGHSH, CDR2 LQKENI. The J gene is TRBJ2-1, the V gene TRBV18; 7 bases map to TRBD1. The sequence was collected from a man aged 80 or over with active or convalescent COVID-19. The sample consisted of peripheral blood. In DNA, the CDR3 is TGTGCCAGCTCACCAATGGGATCCGGACAGGAATTCTACAATGAGCAGTTCTTC. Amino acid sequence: CASSPMGSGQEFYNEQFF.